Listed here are 30 T cell receptor beta chains from one sample, sequenced in a study of CD8 T cells in ankylosing spondylitis. General study points: What appeared characteristic of ankylosing spondylitis blood was a TCR beta motif of eight highly homologous variants.

TCRdb fed the 5' RACE reads into MiXCR, producing one record per CDR3 protein. In the table there are about 500,000 distinct CDR3 sequences, approximately 5.3% of which are singletons. Their antigen targets remain unknown. Sequencing input: blood, either unsorted or a sorted T cell fraction (not recorded which). The receptors come from a male donor with ankylosing spondylitis.

In its sample, this clonotype was seen many times. The V and J genes are TRBV20-1 and TRBJ1-2, with TRBD1 as a possible D gene (5 bases). The germline V gene has CDR1 DFQATT and CDR2 SNEGSKA (reference sequence). Between the trimmed V and J ends, which lost 3 bases and 0 bases, there was a span of 17 bases. The CDR3 length is 16 residues. The CDR3 spells CSASPPGGFANYGYTF. Here the CDR3 DNA reads TGCAGTGCTAGCCCCCCGGGGGGGTTTGCTAACTATGGCTACACCTTC.

This clonotype was recorded at least ten times. This chain's CDR3 is CASSQDRRPDTQYF. CDR3 DNA sequence: TGCGCCAGCAGCCAAGACAGACGACCAGATACGCAGTATTTT. The chain couples TRBV4-3 to TRBJ2-3; D ambiguous. The CDR3 extends over 14 amino acids. From germline, CDR1 is LGHNA and CDR2 YSLEER. Trimming removed 0 bases at V and 4 bases at J, with 8 bases between.

This clonotype was recorded at least ten times. The chain combines TRBV21-1 with TRBJ1-2; the listed D gene, TRBD1, was not tested against the DNA. TRBV21-1 is recorded as a pseudogene. The CDR3 runs to 15 residues. The chain's CDR3 is CASSKGTGVRYGYTF. The CDR3 bases are TGTGCCAGCAGCAAAGGGACAGGGGTTCGCTATGGCTACACCTTC.

This clonotype was recorded many times. The V call is TRBV7-9, the J call TRBJ1-1, with D possibly TRBD1 on 5 matching bases. Germline V gene lookup returns CDR1 SEHNR and CDR2 FQNEAQ (reference sequence). V lost 5 bases and J lost 0, with 10 bases in between. This CDR3 region has 14 residues. The CDR3 coding sequence is TGTGCCAGCAGCATTGGGGGAATGAACACTGAAGCTTTCTTT. Encoded protein: CASSIGGMNTEAFF.

This clonotype has ten or more counts. This sequence joins TRBV6-2 or TRBV6-3 and TRBJ1-1, with D possibly matching TRBD1 (5 bases). CDR3 size: 17 residues. V lost 1 base, J lost 4 bases, and 19 bases lay in between. In germline, CDR1 is MNHEY, CDR2 SVGEGT. CDR3 nucleotide sequence: TGTGCCAGCAGTTACTGGATGGGCAGACGGGGGTCCACTGAAGCTTTCTTT. Its protein is CASSYWMGRRGSTEAFF.

The chain links TRBV7-2 to TRBJ2-6; 8 positions match TRBD1. The CDR3 sequence is 16 residues long. V trimming: 5 bases; J trimming: 3 bases; junction bases outside the gene matches: 6. Germline V gene lookup returns CDR1 SGHTA and CDR2 FQGNSA. The CDR3 nucleotides are TGTGCCAGCAGCGAGCAGGGGGCCATTGGGGCCAACGTCCTGACTTTC. It encodes CASSEQGAIGANVLTF.

The chain has TRBV6-5 and TRBJ1-2; D remains ambiguous. This CDR3 spans 15 amino acids. Germline V gene data show CDR1 as MNHEY and CDR2 as SVGAGI. V was cut by 1 base and J by 3 bases, with 12 bases left in between. The CDR3 protein is CASSYWSREDYGYTF. In nucleotides, the CDR3 is TGTGCCAGCAGTTACTGGTCTCGGGAGGACTATGGCTACACCTTC.

This clonotype was counted at least ten times. The chain has TRBV4-1 and TRBJ1-1, with D hard to call. Trimming pared 4 bases from V and 3 bases from J, leaving 9 bases between. CDR1 and CDR2 from the germline V gene are MGHRA and YSYEKL. This CDR3 has 13 amino acids. The CDR3 loop reads CASSPHRDTEAFF. The CDR3 DNA reads as TGCGCCAGCAGCCCGCACCGCGACACTGAAGCTTTCTTT.

DNA of the CDR3: TGCGCCAGCAGCTTGGTTCATGGCGAGCAGTACTTC. Its protein is CASSLVHGEQYF. The chain uses TRBV5-1 and TRBJ2-7; D gene unclear. Germline lookup yields CDR1 SGHRS and CDR2 YFSETQ. CDR3 length: 12 residues. Trimming cost V 0 bases and J 6 bases, with 7 bases left between them.

The genes are TRBV4-1 and TRBJ2-5, with D unclear. The length of the CDR3 is 15 residues. CDR1 MGHRA and CDR2 YSYEKL come from the germline V gene. The V gene lost 1 base and the J gene lost 2 bases, with 11 bases spanning the gap. In nucleotides, the CDR3 is TGCGCCAGCAGCCAAGGGAAGGAAGGACAAGAGACCCAGTACTTC. Translating gives CASSQGKEGQETQYF.

This clonotype has more than one count but fewer than ten. The chain links TRBV14 to TRBJ2-7, with D tentatively TRBD1 or TRBD2 (5 bases each). V shed 5 bases and J shed 4 bases, with 9 bases lying between them. Looked up from germline, CDR1 is SGHDN and CDR2 is FVKESK. The CDR3 consists of 12 residues. The CDR3 loop reads CASSWDGYEQYF. The CDR3 DNA reads as TGTGCCAGCAGCTGGGACGGATACGAGCAGTACTTC. Looking up the rest from reference TRBV14 and TRBJ2-7 gives the full variable domain: EAGVTQFPSHSVIEKGQTVTLRCDPISGHDNLYWYRRVMGKEIKFLLHFVKESKQDESGMPNNRFLAERTGGTYSTLKVQPAELEDSGVYFCASSWDGYEQYFGPGTRLTVT.

In this sample, this clonotype turned up many times. The genes are TRBV6-5 and TRBJ1-1; no firm D call. The CDR3 covers 13 residues. Trimming removed 2 bases at V and 5 bases at J, with 9 bases between. Germline CDR1 is MNHEY and CDR2 is SVGAGI. For the CDR3, the DNA is TGTGCCAGCAGTTACGGCCTGGGAACTGAAGCTTTCTTT. Translation gives CASSYGLGTEAFF.

This clonotype showed up many times. CDR3: CASSPMTSGGAGGELFF. The DNA for the CDR3 is TGCGCCAGCAGCCCCATGACTAGCGGGGGAGCGGGCGGGGAGCTGTTTTTT. The genes are TRBV4-3 and TRBJ2-2, with 12 bases lining up with TRBD2. This CDR3 is built from 17 residues. After removal of 4 bases from V and 7 bases from J, the junction contained 10 bases not matched to a gene. Per the germline V gene, CDR1 is LGHNA and CDR2 is YSLEER.

The rearrangement joins TRBV24-1 to TRBJ2-1; 7 bases map to TRBD2. The ends lost 6 bases at V and 5 bases at J; junction bases unmatched: 9. This CDR3 contains 15 residues. The germline gives CDR1 KGHDR, CDR2 SFDVKD. This CDR3 is CATSPLASGDNEQFF. The CDR3 bases are TGTGCCACCAGTCCCCTAGCTAGCGGCGACAATGAGCAGTTCTTC.

This clonotype was counted at least ten times. The gene calls are TRBV5-1 and TRBJ2-2; TRBD1 agrees at 7 bases. The CDR3 sequence is 13 residues long. Germline CDR1 is SGHRS and CDR2 is YFSETQ. Germline trimming cut 7 bases from V and 3 bases from J; bases unmatched to any gene: 3. The CDR3 loop is CASATGDTGELFF. The CDR3 DNA sequence: TGCGCCAGCGCCACAGGGGACACCGGGGAGCTGTTTTTT.

This clonotype appeared many times. V is TRBV5-1 and J is TRBJ1-1; TRBD1 is a possible D gene (6 bases). Trimming removed 5 bases from V and 8 bases from J, with 13 bases in between. The CDR3 has 12 amino acids. Germline loops: CDR1 SGHRS, CDR2 YFSETQ. CDR3 protein: CASRQTGQEAFF. The CDR3 coding sequence is TGCGCCAGCAGACAAACGGGACAAGAAGCTTTCTTT.

This clonotype was counted between two and nine times. This chain connects TRBV12-3 or TRBV12-4 to TRBJ2-6; D is unresolved. Trimming pared 5 bases from V and 0 bases from J, leaving 8 bases between. This CDR3 spans 15 amino acids. The CDR3 DNA is TGTGCCAGCAGTGCGTCGAGCTCTGGGGCCAACGTCCTGACTTTC. It specifies CASSASSSGANVLTF.

Of note for this clonotype: This could be a read error, since a much larger clone is one nucleotide away. In DNA, the CDR3 is TGCGCCAGCAGCTTGGGCCTAGCGAACGCCAATGAGCAGATCTTC. Translating gives CASSLGLANANEQIF. The chain joins TRBV5-1 to TRBJ2-1, with D possibly TRBD2 on 6 matching bases. Per germline, CDR1 SGHRS and CDR2 YFSETQ. The CDR3 has 15 amino acids.

In this sample, this clonotype turned up many times. The V and J genes are TRBV7-6 and TRBJ2-3; D is possibly TRBD1 (6 bases). The CDR3 is 14 amino acids. Trimming shortened V by 2 bases and J by 4 bases, and 10 bases separated the two germline ends. The germline V gene encodes CDR1 SGHVS and CDR2 FNYEAQ. The CDR3: CASSLNTGSDTQYF. For the CDR3, the DNA is TGTGCCAGCAGCTTAAATACAGGGTCAGATACGCAGTATTTT.

CDR3 protein: CSASRGSITRLEQYF. In DNA, the CDR3 is TGCAGTGCTAGTCGGGGGAGTATTACCCGGTTGGAGCAGTACTTC. The chain recombines TRBV20-1 with TRBJ2-7, with D tentatively TRBD2 (6 bases). The V and J ends lost 3 bases and 7 bases respectively, with 22 bases between them. The CDR3 loop spans 15 amino acids. CDR1 is DFQATT, CDR2 SNEGSKA, per germline (reference sequence).

There are many counts of this clonotype. V and J are TRBV5-1 and TRBJ2-1, with D hard to call. The germline V gene encodes CDR1 SGHRS and CDR2 YFSETQ. Trimming took 0 bases from V and 9 from J, leaving 13 bases between them. The CDR3 extends over 14 amino acids. CDR3 protein: CASSLDAYQSEQFF. The CDR3 DNA sequence: TGCGCCAGCAGCTTGGATGCCTATCAAAGTGAGCAGTTCTTC. The full variable domain, with the rest looked up from reference TRBV5-1 and TRBJ2-1, is KAGVTQTPRYLIKTRGQQVTLSCSPISGHRSVSWYQQTPGQGLQFLFEYFSETQRNKGNFPGRFSGRQFSNSRSEMNVSTLELGDSALYLCASSLDAYQSEQFFGPGTRLTVL.

This clonotype was observed at least ten times. The chain links TRBV7-9 to TRBJ2-7, with TRBD2 matching over 12 bases. The V segment lost 4 bases and the J segment 0 bases; nucleotides outside the gene matches: 1. CDR3 size: 15 residues. The germline CDR1 and CDR2 sequences are SEHNR and FQNEAQ (reference sequence). The CDR3 here is CASSSLAGGSYEQYF. The CDR3 DNA reads TGTGCCAGCAGCTCACTAGCGGGAGGCTCCTACGAGCAGTACTTC.

Many counts were recorded for this clonotype. The CDR3 DNA reads TGCGCCAGCAGCCAAGATCTTTTCAGAGGGGGCACCACAGATACGCAGTATTTT. Residues: CASSQDLFRGGTTDTQYF. The chain is built from TRBV4-3 and TRBJ2-3, with TRBD1 identical over 7 bases. V gave up 0 bases and J gave up 2 bases; unmatched junction bases: 11. The CDR3 contains 18 residues. From germline, CDR1 is LGHNA and CDR2 YSLEER.

The sample holds a few counts of this clonotype. The chain carries TRBV7-8 and TRBJ2-1; no definite D call. This CDR3 region has 14 residues. The germline V and J ends were trimmed by 1 base and 12 bases, with 16 bases remaining between them. Germline values: CDR1 SGHVS, CDR2 FQNEAQ. DNA of the CDR3: TGTGCCAGCAGCTTAGAGCGTACAGCGTTAGGGCAGTTCTTC. Its protein is CASSLERTALGQFF.

This clonotype was seen many times. This chain connects TRBV27 to TRBJ2-7; tentatively, D is TRBD1 (6 bases). Looked up from germline, CDR1 is MNHEY and CDR2 is SMNVEV (reference sequence). The CDR3 loop spans 12 amino acids. V lost 6 bases and J 5 bases, leaving 11 bases between the germline ends. This chain's CDR3 is CASRGSGDEQYF. CDR3 bases: TGTGCCAGCAGGGGCTCAGGGGACGAGCAGTACTTC.

This clonotype showed up many times. The chain has TRBV28 and TRBJ2-1; no definite D call. Germline V gene sequence: CDR1 MDHEN, CDR2 SYDVKM. V lost 2 bases to trimming and J lost 0 bases, with 11 bases between them. CDR3 size: 16 residues. Here the CDR3 reads CASSLSITSSYNEQFF. The DNA for the CDR3 is TGTGCCAGCAGTTTAAGTATCACCAGCTCCTACAATGAGCAGTTCTTC. The variable domain in full, completed from reference TRBV28 and TRBJ2-1, reads DVKVTQSSRYLVKRTGEKVFLECVQDMDHENMFWYRQDPGLGLRLIYFSYDVKMKEKGDIPEGYSVSREKKERFSLILESASTNQTSMYLCASSLSITSSYNEQFFGPGTRLTVL.

This clonotype was picked up many times. The chain couples TRBV7-9 to TRBJ1-6; 7 bases line up with TRBD1. V was clipped by 3 bases and J by 5 bases; unmatched bases: 4. Germline CDR1 is SEHNR and CDR2 is FQNEAQ (reference sequence). This CDR3 is 15 amino acids long. The chain's CDR3 is CASSFTGQHNSPLHF. The CDR3 nucleotides are TGTGCCAGCAGCTTCACGGGACAGCATAATTCACCCCTCCACTTT.

This clonotype was recorded many times. This chain uses TRBV4-2 with TRBJ2-5; D remains unclear. CDR1 and CDR2 from the germline V gene are LGHNA and YNFKEQ. This CDR3 contains 18 residues. Trimming left V 0 bases short and J 2 bases short, with 19 bases between. The CDR3 is CASSQESPTTSGQETQYF. The CDR3 DNA follows: TGTGCCAGCAGCCAAGAATCTCCGACAACCTCTGGGCAAGAGACCCAGTACTTC.

This clonotype came up many times. This chain joins TRBV7-6 and TRBJ2-2; D gene uncertain. This CDR3 is built from 14 residues. V was pared by 7 bases and J by 0 bases, with 9 bases between. Germline-derived CDR1 and CDR2 are SGHVS and FNYEAQ. The CDR3 DNA reads as TGTGCCAGCAAAGGCTGGGCGAACACCGGGGAGCTGTTTTTT. This codes for CASKGWANTGELFF.

This clonotype was seen ten or more times. The chain joins TRBV5-1 to TRBJ2-1; TRBD2 matches at 7 bases. The V segment lost 3 bases and the J segment 0 bases; nucleotides outside the gene matches: 12. CDR3 length: 18 residues. From germline, CDR1 is SGHRS and CDR2 YFSETQ. CDR3: CASSWTGSRGSSYNEQFF. The DNA of the CDR3 is TGCGCCAGCAGCTGGACTGGGTCGCGGGGGAGCTCCTACAATGAGCAGTTCTTC.